The sequence of this T cell receptor beta chain was determined in a study of T cell responses to AZD1222 COVID-19 vaccine. The count of this clone is one. CDR3 size: 13 residues. The junction had 5 bases not matched to a gene; V was cut back by 3 bases and J by 6 bases. Germline-derived CDR1 and CDR2 are ENHRY and SYGVKD. The protocol was immunoSEQ multiplex PCR, while the TCRdb copy is restricted to in-frame clones and leaves out a portion. This sample has approximately 100,000 clones, with around 91% found just once. The chain has TRBV10-3 and TRBJ2-7, with 7 bases aligning to TRBD2. The origin of this receptor is an adult in good health. Specimen: peripheral blood, collected on day 0 of AZD1222 vaccination. Here the CDR3 DNA reads TGTGCCATCAGTGAAGAGCGGGGTTCCGAGCAGTACTTC. The encoded protein is CAISEERGSEQYF.